Sequencing of this T cell receptor (beta chain) was carried out in a study of T cell repertoires in cytomegalovirus infection. Study as a whole: From public TCR beta signatures came an indication of both CMV infection and matching HLA type. General study results and limits: Summed frequency of shared TCR beta families picked out CMV carriers who also had the relevant HLA. In two of eight donors, the top clonotype was HLA-C-restricted CMV-specific.

This clonotype was counted at least ten times. Its specificity is not known. TCRdb ran MiXCR on the reads and lists one entry per CDR3 protein. The sample records roughly 250,000 distinct CDR3 sequences, about 12% being singletons. The CDR3 extends over 15 amino acids. The V and J ends lost 4 bases and 4 bases respectively, with 13 bases between them. The sequence was collected from a human donor in good health (CMV status not recorded). Some clones in this sample may be carry-over from other donors' samples. Source material: PBMCs. V usage is TRBV12-3 or TRBV12-4 and J usage is TRBJ2-2; a weak D match, TRBD1 (6 bases). The CDR3 loop reads CASSYQGMGTGELFF. The CDR3 coding sequence is TGTGCCAGCAGTTACCAGGGGATGGGCACCGGGGAGCTGTTTTTT.